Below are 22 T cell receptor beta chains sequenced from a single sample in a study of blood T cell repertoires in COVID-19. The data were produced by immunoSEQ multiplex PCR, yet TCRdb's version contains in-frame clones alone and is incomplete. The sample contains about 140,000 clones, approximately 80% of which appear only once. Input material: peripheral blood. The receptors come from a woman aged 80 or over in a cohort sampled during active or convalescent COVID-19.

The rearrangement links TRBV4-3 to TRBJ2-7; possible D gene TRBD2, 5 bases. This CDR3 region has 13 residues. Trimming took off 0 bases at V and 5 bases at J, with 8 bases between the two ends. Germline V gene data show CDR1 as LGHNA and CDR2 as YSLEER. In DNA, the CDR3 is TGCGCCAGCAGCCAAGAATCGAGGGACGAGCAGTACGTC. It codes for CASSQESRDEQYV.

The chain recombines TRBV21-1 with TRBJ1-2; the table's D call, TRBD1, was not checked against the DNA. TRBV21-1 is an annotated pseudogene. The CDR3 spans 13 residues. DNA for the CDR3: TGTGCCAGGCCGGACAGGGTCCTCTATGGCTACACCTTC. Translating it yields CARPDRVLYGYTF.

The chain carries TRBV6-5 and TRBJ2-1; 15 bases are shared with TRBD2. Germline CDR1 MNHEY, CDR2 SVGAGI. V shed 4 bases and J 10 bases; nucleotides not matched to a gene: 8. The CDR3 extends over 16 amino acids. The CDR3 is CASSLGLAGGPKEQFF. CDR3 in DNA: TGTGCCAGCAGTTTAGGACTAGCGGGGGGGCCTAAAGAGCAGTTCTTC.

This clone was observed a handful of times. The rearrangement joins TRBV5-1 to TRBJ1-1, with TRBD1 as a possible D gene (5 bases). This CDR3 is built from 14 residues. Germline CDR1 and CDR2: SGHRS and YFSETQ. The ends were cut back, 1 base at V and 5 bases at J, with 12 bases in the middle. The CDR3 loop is CASSLLVGGTEAFF. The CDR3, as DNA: TGCGCCAGCAGCTTGTTGGTCGGGGGGACTGAAGCTTTCTTT.

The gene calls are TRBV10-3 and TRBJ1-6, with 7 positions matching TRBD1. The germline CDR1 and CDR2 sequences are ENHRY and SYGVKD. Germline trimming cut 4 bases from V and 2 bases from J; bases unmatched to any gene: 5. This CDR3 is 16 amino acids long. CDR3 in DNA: TGTGCCATCAGTGCGCGGCAGGGGGCCTATAATTCACCCCTCCACTTT. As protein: CAISARQGAYNSPLHF.

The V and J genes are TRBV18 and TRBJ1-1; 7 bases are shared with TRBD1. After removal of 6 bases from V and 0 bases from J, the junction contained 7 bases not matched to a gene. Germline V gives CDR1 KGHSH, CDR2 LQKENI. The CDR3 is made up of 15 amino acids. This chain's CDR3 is CASSGRGQMNTEAFF. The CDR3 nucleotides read TGTGCCAGCTCCGGACGGGGACAGATGAACACTGAAGCTTTCTTT.

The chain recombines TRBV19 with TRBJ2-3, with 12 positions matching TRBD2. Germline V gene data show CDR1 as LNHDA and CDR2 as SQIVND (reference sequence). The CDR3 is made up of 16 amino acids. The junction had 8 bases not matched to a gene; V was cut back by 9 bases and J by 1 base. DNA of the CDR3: TGTGCCAGCGCCCTAGCGGGGGGGTCTGGCACAGATACGCAGTATTTT. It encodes CASALAGGSGTDTQYF. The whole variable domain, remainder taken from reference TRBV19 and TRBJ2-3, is DGGITQSPKYLFRKEGQNVTLSCEQNLNHDAMYWYRQDPGQGLRLIYYSQIVNDFQKGDIAEGYSVSREKKESFPLTVTSAQKNPTAFYLCASALAGGSGTDTQYFGPGTRLTVL.

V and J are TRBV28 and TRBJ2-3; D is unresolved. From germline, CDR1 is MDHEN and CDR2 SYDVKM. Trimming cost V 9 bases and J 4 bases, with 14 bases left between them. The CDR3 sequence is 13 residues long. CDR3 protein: CASLNGGSDTQYF. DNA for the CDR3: TGTGCCAGTCTCAACGGCGGATCAGATACGCAGTATTTT.

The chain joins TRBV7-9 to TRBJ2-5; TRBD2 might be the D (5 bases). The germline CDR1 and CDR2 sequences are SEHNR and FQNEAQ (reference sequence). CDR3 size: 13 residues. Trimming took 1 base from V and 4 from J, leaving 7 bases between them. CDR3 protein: CASSLGAGETQYF. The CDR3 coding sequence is TGTGCCAGCAGCTTAGGGGCGGGAGAGACCCAGTACTTC.

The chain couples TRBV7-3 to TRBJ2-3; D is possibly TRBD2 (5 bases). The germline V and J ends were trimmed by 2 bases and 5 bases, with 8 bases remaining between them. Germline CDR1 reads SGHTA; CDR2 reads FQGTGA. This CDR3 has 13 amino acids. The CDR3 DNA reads TGTGCCAGCAGCTTAGGGGAGCGAGATACGCAGTATTTT. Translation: CASSLGERDTQYF.

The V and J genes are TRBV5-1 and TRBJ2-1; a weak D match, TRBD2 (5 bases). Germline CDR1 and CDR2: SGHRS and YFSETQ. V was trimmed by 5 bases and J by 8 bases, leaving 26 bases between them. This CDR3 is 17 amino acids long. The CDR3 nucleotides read TGCGCCAGCAGGGAGGCGGCCCACTTCACGGCAGTAGATGAGCAGTTCTTC. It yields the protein CASREAAHFTAVDEQFF. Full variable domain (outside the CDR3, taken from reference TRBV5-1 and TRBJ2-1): KAGVTQTPRYLIKTRGQQVTLSCSPISGHRSVSWYQQTPGQGLQFLFEYFSETQRNKGNFPGRFSGRQFSNSRSEMNVSTLELGDSALYLCASREAAHFTAVDEQFFGPGTRLTVL.

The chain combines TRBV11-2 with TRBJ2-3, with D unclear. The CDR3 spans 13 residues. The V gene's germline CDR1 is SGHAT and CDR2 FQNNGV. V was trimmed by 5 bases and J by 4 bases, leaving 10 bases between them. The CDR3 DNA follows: TGTGCCAGCAGCGCTAGTATCCCAGATACGCAGTATTTT. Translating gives CASSASIPDTQYF.

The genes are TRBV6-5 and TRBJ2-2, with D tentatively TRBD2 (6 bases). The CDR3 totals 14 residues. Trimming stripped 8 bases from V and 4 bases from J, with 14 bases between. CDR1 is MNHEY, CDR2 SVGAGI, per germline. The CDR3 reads CASGSGSGTGELFF. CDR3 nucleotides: TGTGCCAGCGGGAGCGGGTCGGGCACCGGGGAGCTGTTTTTT.

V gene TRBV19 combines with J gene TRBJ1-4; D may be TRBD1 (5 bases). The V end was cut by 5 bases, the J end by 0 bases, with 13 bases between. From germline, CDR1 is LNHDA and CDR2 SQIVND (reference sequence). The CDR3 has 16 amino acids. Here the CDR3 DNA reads TGTGCCAGTAGTTCTCGGGGGGATGCAACTAATGAAAAACTGTTTTTT. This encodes CASSSRGDATNEKLFF.

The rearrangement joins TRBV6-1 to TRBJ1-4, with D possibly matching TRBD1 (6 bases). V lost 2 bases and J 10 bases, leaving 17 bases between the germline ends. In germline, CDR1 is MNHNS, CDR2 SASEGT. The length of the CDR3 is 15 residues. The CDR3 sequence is CASSEKATGVGKLFF. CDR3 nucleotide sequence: TGTGCCAGCAGTGAAAAGGCGACAGGCGTCGGAAAACTGTTTTTT.

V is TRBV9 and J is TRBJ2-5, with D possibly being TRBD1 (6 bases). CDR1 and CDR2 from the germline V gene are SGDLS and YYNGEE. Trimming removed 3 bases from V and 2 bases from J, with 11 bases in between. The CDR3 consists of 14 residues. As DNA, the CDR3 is TGTGCCAGCAGCGCTTCCGGGACACAAGAGACCCAGTACTTC. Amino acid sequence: CASSASGTQETQYF.

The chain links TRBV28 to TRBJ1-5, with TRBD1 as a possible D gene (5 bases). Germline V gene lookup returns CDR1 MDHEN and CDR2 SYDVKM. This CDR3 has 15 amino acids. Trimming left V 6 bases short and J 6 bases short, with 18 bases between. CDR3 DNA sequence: TGTGCCAGCAGCCCTCCCAGAGGGAGGGGTCAGCCCCAGCATTTT. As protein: CASSPPRGRGQPQHF.

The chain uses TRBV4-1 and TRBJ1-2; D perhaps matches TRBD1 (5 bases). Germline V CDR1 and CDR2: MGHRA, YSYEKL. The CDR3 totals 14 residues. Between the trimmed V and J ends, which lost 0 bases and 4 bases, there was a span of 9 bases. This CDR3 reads CASSQEQDLYGYTF. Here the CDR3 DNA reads TGCGCCAGCAGCCAAGAACAGGACCTCTATGGCTACACCTTC.

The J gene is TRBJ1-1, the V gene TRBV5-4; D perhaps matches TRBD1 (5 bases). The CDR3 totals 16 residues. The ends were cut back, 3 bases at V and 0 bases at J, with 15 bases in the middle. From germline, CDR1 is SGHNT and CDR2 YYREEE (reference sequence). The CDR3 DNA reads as TGTGCCAGCAGCTATGGACACCCAGTCGTGAACACTGAAGCTTTCTTT. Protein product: CASSYGHPVVNTEAFF.

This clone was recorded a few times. CDR3: CASSQGAGGSSGNTIYF. CDR3 nucleotide sequence: TGCGCCAGCAGCCAAGGGGCAGGGGGCAGCTCTGGAAACACCATATATTTT. The chain uses TRBV4-1 and TRBJ1-3, with 8 bases aligning to TRBD1. Germline-derived CDR1 and CDR2 are MGHRA and YSYEKL. Losses at the gene ends were 1 base for V and 0 bases for J; bases not matched to a gene: 5. CDR3 length: 17 residues.

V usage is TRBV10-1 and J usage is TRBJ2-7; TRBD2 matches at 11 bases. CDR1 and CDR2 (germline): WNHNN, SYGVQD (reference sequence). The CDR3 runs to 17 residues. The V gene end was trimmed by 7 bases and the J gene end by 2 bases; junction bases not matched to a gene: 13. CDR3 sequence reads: CASTYARGLAEPYEQYF. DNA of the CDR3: TGCGCCAGCACTTATGCTCGGGGACTAGCGGAACCCTACGAGCAGTACTTC.

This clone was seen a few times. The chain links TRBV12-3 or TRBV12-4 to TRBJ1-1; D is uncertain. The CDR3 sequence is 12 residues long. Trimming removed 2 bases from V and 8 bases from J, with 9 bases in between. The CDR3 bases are TGTGCCAGCAGTTTATCCGCGGTCGAAGCTTTCTTT. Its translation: CASSLSAVEAFF.